Included here is one TCR beta chain sequence, with context. This sample is part of a study of blood T cell repertoires in COVID-19. CDR1 LNHDA and CDR2 SQIVND come from the germline V gene (reference sequence). Trimming left V 7 bases short and J 2 bases short, with 15 bases between. CDR3 length equals 16 residues. Profiling relied on immunoSEQ multiplex PCR, and the TCRdb table lists in-frame clones only, not all of them. The sample records approximately 140,000 clones, about 85% being singletons. The chain employs TRBV19 and TRBJ2-6; D is unclear. The sequence was obtained from a woman in her thirties or forties who had been exposed to COVID-19. Material: PBMCs or T cells enriched from blood (not recorded which). The CDR3 here is CASTSTLVAGANVLTF. CDR3 in DNA: TGTGCCAGTACCTCTACGTTGGTCGCTGGGGCCAACGTCCTGACTTTC.